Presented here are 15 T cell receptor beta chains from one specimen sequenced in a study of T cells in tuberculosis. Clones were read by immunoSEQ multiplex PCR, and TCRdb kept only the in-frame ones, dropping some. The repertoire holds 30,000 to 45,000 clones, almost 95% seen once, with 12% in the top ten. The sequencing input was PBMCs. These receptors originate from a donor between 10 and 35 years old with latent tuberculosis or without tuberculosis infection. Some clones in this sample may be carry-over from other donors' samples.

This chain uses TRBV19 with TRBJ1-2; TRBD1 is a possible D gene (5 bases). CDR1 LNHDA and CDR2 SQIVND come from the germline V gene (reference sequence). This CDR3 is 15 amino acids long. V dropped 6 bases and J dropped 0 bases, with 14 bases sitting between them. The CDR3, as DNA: TGTGCCAGTAGGTCATTGGGGCCCACTAACTATGGCTACACCTTC. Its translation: CASRSLGPTNYGYTF.

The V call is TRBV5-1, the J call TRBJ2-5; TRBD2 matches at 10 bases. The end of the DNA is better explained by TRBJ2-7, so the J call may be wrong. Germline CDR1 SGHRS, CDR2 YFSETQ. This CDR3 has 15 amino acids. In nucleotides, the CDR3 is TGCGCCAGCAGCTTTAGCGGGGGGCCCTCCTACGAGCAGTACTTC. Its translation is CASSFSGGPSYEQYF.

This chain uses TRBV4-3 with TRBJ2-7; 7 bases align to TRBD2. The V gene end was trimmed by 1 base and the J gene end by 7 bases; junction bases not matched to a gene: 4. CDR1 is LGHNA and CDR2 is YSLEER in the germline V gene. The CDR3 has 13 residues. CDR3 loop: CASSQGTSLEQYF. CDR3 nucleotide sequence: TGCGCCAGCAGCCAAGGGACTAGTTTGGAGCAGTACTTC.

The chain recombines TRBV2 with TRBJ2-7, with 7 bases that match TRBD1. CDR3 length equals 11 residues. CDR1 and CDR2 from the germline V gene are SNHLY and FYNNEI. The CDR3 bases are TGTGCCAGCAGTGCCGACAGGGTCGAGAACGTC. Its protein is CASSADRVENV.

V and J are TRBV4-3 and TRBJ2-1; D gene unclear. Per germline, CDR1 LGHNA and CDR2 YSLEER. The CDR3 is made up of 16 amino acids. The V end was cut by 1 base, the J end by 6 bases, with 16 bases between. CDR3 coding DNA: TGCGCCAGCAGCCAAGGTTCCTCTACCCACCTCAATGAGCAGTTCTTC. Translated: CASSQGSSTHLNEQFF.

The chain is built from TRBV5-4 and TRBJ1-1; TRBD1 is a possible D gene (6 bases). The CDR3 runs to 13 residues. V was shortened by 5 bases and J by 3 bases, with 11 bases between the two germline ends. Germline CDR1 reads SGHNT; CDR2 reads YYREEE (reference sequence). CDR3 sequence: CASRAGADTEAFF. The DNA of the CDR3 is TGTGCCAGCAGGGCAGGGGCGGACACTGAAGCTTTCTTT. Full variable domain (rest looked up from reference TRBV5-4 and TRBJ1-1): ETGVTQSPTHLIKTRGQQVTLRCSSQSGHNTVSWYQQALGQGPQFIFQYYREEENGRGNFPPRFSGLQFPNYSSELNVNALELDDSALYLCASRAGADTEAFFGQGTRLTVV.

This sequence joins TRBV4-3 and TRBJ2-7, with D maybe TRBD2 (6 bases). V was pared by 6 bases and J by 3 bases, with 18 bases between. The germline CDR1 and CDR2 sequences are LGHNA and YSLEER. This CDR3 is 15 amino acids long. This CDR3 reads CASRQRREYYYEQYF. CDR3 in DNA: TGCGCCAGCAGACAACGGCGGGAATACTACTACGAGCAGTACTTC.

CDR3 in amino acids: CASSLKVRGQGNSPLHF. DNA for the CDR3: TGTGCCAGCAGTTTGAAGGTGCGGGGACAGGGGAATTCACCCCTCCACTTT. V gene TRBV27 combines with J gene TRBJ1-6; 10 bases map to TRBD1. Germline V lookup: CDR1 MNHEY, CDR2 SMNVEV (reference sequence). The V segment lost 3 bases and the J segment 7 bases; nucleotides outside the gene matches: 9. The CDR3 contains 17 residues.

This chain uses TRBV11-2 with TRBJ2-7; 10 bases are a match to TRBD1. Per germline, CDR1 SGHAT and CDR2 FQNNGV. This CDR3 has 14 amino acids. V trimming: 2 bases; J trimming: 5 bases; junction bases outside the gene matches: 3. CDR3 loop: CASSLRQGAHEQYF. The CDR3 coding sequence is TGTGCCAGCAGCTTACGACAGGGGGCCCACGAGCAGTACTTC.

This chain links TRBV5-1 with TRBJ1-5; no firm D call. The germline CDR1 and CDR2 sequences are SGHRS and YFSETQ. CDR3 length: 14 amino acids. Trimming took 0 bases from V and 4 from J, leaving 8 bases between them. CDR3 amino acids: CASSLAAGNQPQHF. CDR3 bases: TGCGCCAGCAGCTTGGCCGCAGGAAATCAGCCCCAGCATTTT.

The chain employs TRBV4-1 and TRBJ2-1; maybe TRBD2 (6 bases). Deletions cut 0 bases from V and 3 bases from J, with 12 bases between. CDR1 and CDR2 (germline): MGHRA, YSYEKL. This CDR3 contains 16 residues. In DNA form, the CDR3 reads TGCGCCAGCAGCCAAGATCAGACTAGTAGCTACAATGAGCAGTTCTTC. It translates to CASSQDQTSSYNEQFF.

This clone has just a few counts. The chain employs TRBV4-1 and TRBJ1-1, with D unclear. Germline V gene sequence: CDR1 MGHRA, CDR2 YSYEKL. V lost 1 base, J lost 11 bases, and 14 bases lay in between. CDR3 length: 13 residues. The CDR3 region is CASSQVRGIEAFF. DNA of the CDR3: TGCGCCAGCAGCCAAGTCCGGGGTATCGAGGCTTTCTTT.

CDR3 region: CASSSGSGYGYTF. For the CDR3, the DNA is TGTGCCAGCAGCTCAGGGAGCGGGTATGGCTACACCTTC. The rearrangement joins TRBV7-9 to TRBJ1-2, with a tentative D call TRBD1 (5 bases). Germline CDR1 is SEHNR and CDR2 is FQNEAQ (reference sequence). Trimming left V 4 bases short and J 5 bases short, with 11 bases between. CDR3 length: 13 residues. The full variable domain, in which reference TRBV7-9 and TRBJ1-2 provide the parts outside the CDR3, is DTGVSQNPRHKITKRGQNVTFRCDPISEHNRLYWYRQTLGQGPEFLTYFQNEAQLEKSRLLSDRFSAERPKGSFSTLEIQRTEQGDSAMYLCASSSGSGYGYTFGSGTRLTVV.

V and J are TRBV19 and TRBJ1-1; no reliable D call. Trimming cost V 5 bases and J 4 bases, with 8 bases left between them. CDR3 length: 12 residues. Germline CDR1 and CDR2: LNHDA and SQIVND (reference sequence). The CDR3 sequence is CASSGGGTEAFF. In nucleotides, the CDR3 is TGTGCCAGTAGTGGTGGCGGCACTGAAGCTTTCTTT.

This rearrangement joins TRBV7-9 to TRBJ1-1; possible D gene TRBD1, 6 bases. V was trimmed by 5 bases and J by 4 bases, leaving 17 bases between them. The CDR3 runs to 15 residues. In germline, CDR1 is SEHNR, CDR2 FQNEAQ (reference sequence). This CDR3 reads CASSVGGGLSTEAFF. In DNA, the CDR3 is TGTGCCAGCAGCGTGGGAGGGGGTTTGAGCACTGAAGCTTTCTTT.